What follows are 29 T cell receptor beta chains derived from one specimen sequenced in a study of CD8 T cells in Susac syndrome (dated by TCRdb to between 2017 and 2020). The library was generated by the immunoSEQ multiplex PCR assay. RNA was extracted using the RNeasy kit, and about 0.5 to 1 ug of the RNA was reverse transcribed with random hexamers. The public reads were run again by TCRdb, first through fastp at Q25 and then through MiXCR, and only productive beta chains were kept. When rows share a CDR3 protein, they turn into one entry using the most common DNA and genes. Present in this sample are 210,000 or so distinct CDR3 sequences, less than 95% of which were seen just once. The top ten clonotypes cover around 0.16% of the sample. Sequences were obtained from CD4+ T cells from PBMCs. These receptors were taken from a human donor with Susac syndrome.

The chain carries TRBV15 and TRBJ1-5; D may be TRBD1 (5 bases). Per germline, CDR1 LNHNV and CDR2 YYDKDF (reference sequence). CDR3 size: 19 residues. V was trimmed by 0 bases and J by 0 bases, leaving 18 bases between them. The chain's CDR3 is CATSRDRPGRFLSNQPQHF. CDR3 nucleotides: TGTGCCACCAGCAGAGATCGTCCAGGGAGATTCCTTAGCAATCAGCCCCAGCATTTT.

The gene calls are TRBV27 and TRBJ1-2; D gene uncertain. The CDR3 consists of 11 residues. V gave up 4 bases and J gave up 8 bases, with 8 bases separating them. In germline, CDR1 is MNHEY, CDR2 SMNVEV (reference sequence). For the CDR3, the DNA is TGTGCCAGCAGTTCCAGAAGCGGCTACACCTTC. It translates to CASSSRSGYTF.

The rearrangement uses TRBV30 and TRBJ1-2, with D possibly matching TRBD1 (6 bases). The CDR3 is made up of 13 amino acids. V shed 2 bases and J shed 5 bases, with 12 bases lying between them. Germline CDR1 reads GTSNPN; CDR2 reads SVGIG (reference sequence). The CDR3 reads CAWSNRAGYGYTF. The DNA of the CDR3 is TGTGCCTGGAGTAACAGGGCGGGGTATGGCTACACCTTC.

The V and J genes are TRBV2 and TRBJ2-7; D remains unclear. V was shortened by 3 bases and J by 8 bases, with 8 bases between the two germline ends. Germline loops: CDR1 SNHLY, CDR2 FYNNEI. CDR3 length equals 11 residues. CDR3: CASSDQPKQYF. CDR3 DNA sequence: TGTGCCAGCAGTGACCAACCTAAGCAGTACTTC.

The genes are TRBV5-1 and TRBJ2-7; D may correspond to TRBD1 or TRBD2 (5 bases each). From germline, CDR1 is SGHRS and CDR2 YFSETQ. The CDR3 totals 13 residues. V lost 6 bases, J lost 2 bases, and 12 bases lay in between. This CDR3 is CASNPGRTYEQYF. DNA of the CDR3: TGCGCCAGCAATCCGGGACGGACCTACGAGCAGTACTTC.

This sequence joins TRBV29-1 and TRBJ1-2, with D possibly matching TRBD1 (5 bases). This CDR3 comprises 12 residues. CDR1 is SQVTM, CDR2 ANQGSEA, per germline. Trimming took 5 bases from V and 5 from J, leaving 12 bases between them. CDR3 sequence (DNA): TGCAGCGTTTTTGGGGCTGATTATGGCTACACCTTC. As protein: CSVFGADYGYTF.

The chain has TRBV30 and TRBJ1-6, with D maybe TRBD1 (5 bases). Germline CDR1 and CDR2: GTSNPN and SVGIG (reference sequence). The V and J ends lost 0 bases and 9 bases respectively, with 15 bases between them. The CDR3 is 15 amino acids. The CDR3 DNA sequence: TGTGCCTGGAGTGTACGGCAGGGAATTGGTTCACCCCTCCACTTT. Translation gives CAWSVRQGIGSPLHF. The variable domain in full, completed from reference TRBV30 and TRBJ1-6, reads SQTIHQWPATLVQPVGSPLSLECTVEGTSNPNLYWYRQAAGRGLQLLFYSVGIGQISSEVPQNLSASRPQDRQFILSSKKLLLSDSGFYLCAWSVRQGIGSPLHFGNGTRLTVT.

The V gene is TRBV7-9, the J gene TRBJ2-5; TRBD1 matches at 9 bases. CDR1 and CDR2 (germline): SEHNR, FQNEAQ (reference sequence). The V gene end was trimmed by 4 bases and the J gene end by 3 bases; junction bases not matched to a gene: 6. The CDR3 covers 15 residues. The CDR3 loop is CASSWTGAGEETQYF. As DNA, the CDR3 is TGTGCCAGCAGCTGGACAGGGGCGGGGGAAGAGACCCAGTACTTC.

The V call is TRBV24-1, the J call TRBJ1-6, with a possible D match to TRBD1 (5 bases). Germline loops: CDR1 KGHDR, CDR2 SFDVKD. This CDR3 contains 15 residues. V was shortened by 0 bases and J by 6 bases, with 8 bases between the two germline ends. This CDR3 is CATSDLQGSNSPLHF. CDR3 coding DNA: TGTGCCACCAGTGATTTGCAGGGTTCTAATTCACCCCTCCACTTT.

In its sample, this clonotype was seen a few times. This rearrangement joins TRBV4-3 to TRBJ2-5; 9 bases agree with TRBD2. Germline lookup yields CDR1 LGHNA and CDR2 YSLEER. The V gene end was trimmed by 0 bases and the J gene end by 2 bases; junction bases not matched to a gene: 4. The CDR3 sequence is 16 residues long. CDR3 coding DNA: TGCGCCAGCAGCCAAGATCTGGCGGGGGGGCAAGAGACCCAGTACTTC. Protein product: CASSQDLAGGQETQYF.

The chain has TRBV15 and TRBJ2-5, with D uncertain. The V gene's germline CDR1 is LNHNV and CDR2 YYDKDF (reference sequence). This CDR3 contains 13 residues. The V gene lost 6 bases and the J gene lost 1 base, with 9 bases spanning the gap. CDR3 in amino acids: CATSTMPQETQYF. CDR3 in DNA: TGTGCCACCAGTACTATGCCCCAAGAGACCCAGTACTTC.

The chain employs TRBV7-3 and TRBJ1-2, with D unclear. Germline-derived CDR1 and CDR2 are SGHTA and FQGTGA. V shed 2 bases and J shed 3 bases, with 19 bases lying between them. CDR3 length: 17 residues. CDR3 nucleotide sequence: TGTGCCAGCAGCTTATCGCCGAGGACCGCTAGCGACTATGGCTACACCTTC. This translates into CASSLSPRTASDYGYTF.

V and J are TRBV7-2 and TRBJ1-2; D is uncertain. V shed 5 bases and J shed 6 bases, with 13 bases lying between them. CDR3 length equals 13 residues. Germline CDR1 is SGHTA and CDR2 is FQGNSA. This CDR3 reads CASSPVRGNGYTF. DNA for the CDR3: TGTGCCAGCAGCCCCGTGCGTGGGAATGGCTACACCTTC. Using reference TRBV7-2 and TRBJ1-2 for the parts outside the CDR3, the full variable domain is GAGVSQSPSNKVTEKGKDVELRCDPISGHTALYWYRQSLGQGLEFLIYFQGNSAPDKSGLPSDRFSAERTGGSVSTLTIQRTQQEDSAVYLCASSPVRGNGYTFGSGTRLTVV.

This chain links TRBV5-1 with TRBJ1-4; TRBD1 is a possible D gene (5 bases). Germline values: CDR1 SGHRS, CDR2 YFSETQ. V was pared by 5 bases and J by 3 bases, with 14 bases between. The CDR3 runs to 15 residues. The CDR3 DNA reads as TGCGCCAGCAGGAGGGACGGATCGTCTAATGAAAAACTGTTTTTT. Encoded protein: CASRRDGSSNEKLFF.

The chain employs TRBV7-9 and TRBJ1-1; possibly TRBD1 for D (5 bases). The CDR3 runs 15 residues. Germline V CDR1 and CDR2: SEHNR, FQNEAQ (reference sequence). V lost 1 base to trimming and J lost 0 bases, with 9 bases between them. CDR3 sequence (DNA): TGTGCCAGCAGCTTAGGGCAGGGCGTGAACACTGAAGCTTTCTTT. Its translation: CASSLGQGVNTEAFF.

This clonotype was detected once. The chain recombines TRBV20-1 with TRBJ2-1; D remains unclear. Looked up from germline, CDR1 is DFQATT and CDR2 is SNEGSKA (reference sequence). CDR3 length equals 11 residues. CDR3 in DNA: TGCAGCCACGTCTCGAACAATGAGCAGTTCTTC. It encodes CSHVSNNEQFF.

The V and J genes are TRBV29-1 and TRBJ1-2; 9 bases agree with TRBD1. The ends lost 7 bases at V and 7 bases at J; junction bases unmatched: 10. The CDR3 contains 13 residues. Per germline, CDR1 SQVTM and CDR2 ANQGSEA. CDR3 region: CSGGTGGSLGYTF. The CDR3 nucleotides are TGCAGCGGGGGAACAGGGGGCAGTCTTGGCTACACCTTC.

The rearrangement links TRBV9 to TRBJ1-2; D is undetermined. The ends were cut back, 7 bases at V and 2 bases at J, with 18 bases in the middle. Per germline, CDR1 SGDLS and CDR2 YYNGEE. This CDR3 has 15 amino acids. CDR3 sequence reads: CASSSRGRLNYGYTF. In DNA, the CDR3 is TGTGCCAGCTCCTCCCGCGGACGGCTGAACTATGGCTACACCTTC.

V and J are TRBV3-1 and TRBJ1-6; TRBD1 aligns across 10 bases. The V gene's germline CDR1 is LGHDT and CDR2 YNNKEL (reference sequence). CDR3 length equals 13 residues. The J segment lost 11 bases and the V segment lost 6 bases, leaving 4 bases of the junction unmatched. The CDR3 nucleotides read TGTGCCAGCAGGGGACAGGGGTGGCCACCCCTCCACTTT. Its protein is CASRGQGWPPLHF.

The chain employs TRBV12-3 or TRBV12-4 and TRBJ1-2; D is possibly TRBD1 (5 bases). The length of the CDR3 is 13 residues. V lost 8 bases and J 7 bases, leaving 17 bases between the germline ends. The CDR3 DNA sequence: TGTGCCAGCGAGATCCGGGGCTGGGGTGGCTACACCTTC. This codes for CASEIRGWGGYTF.

CDR3 residues: CASSVGGGGTDTQYF. In DNA, the CDR3 is TGTGCCAGCAGCGTAGGCGGGGGAGGTACAGATACGCAGTATTTT. The V gene is TRBV9, the J gene TRBJ2-3; TRBD2 aligns across 7 bases. The germline CDR1 and CDR2 sequences are SGDLS and YYNGEE. The CDR3 is 15 amino acids. V was clipped by 0 bases and J by 3 bases; unmatched bases: 4.

V gene TRBV20-1 combines with J gene TRBJ1-6; maybe TRBD1 (6 bases). CDR1 and CDR2 from the germline V gene are DFQATT and SNEGSKA (reference sequence). This CDR3 contains 14 residues. V lost 6 bases and J lost 8, with 17 bases in between. This CDR3 reads CSAGSGEEDSPLHF. As DNA, the CDR3 is TGCAGTGCCGGCTCAGGGGAAGAGGATTCACCCCTCCACTTT.

The chain is built from TRBV12-3 or TRBV12-4 and TRBJ2-1, with D perhaps assigned TRBD1 or TRBD2 (5 bases each). Deletions cut 0 bases from V and 4 bases from J, with 7 bases between. This CDR3 spans 14 amino acids. The chain's CDR3 is CASSLAGVYNEQFF. The DNA for the CDR3 is TGTGCCAGCAGTTTAGCGGGGGTTTACAATGAGCAGTTCTTC.

The V gene is TRBV5-4, the J gene TRBJ2-1; D not certain. Germline V CDR1 and CDR2: SGHNT, YYREEE (reference sequence). The CDR3 length is 15 residues. Trimming took 4 bases from V and 0 from J, leaving 11 bases between them. Here the CDR3 DNA reads TGTGCCAGCAGCCTGGACGCAAACTCCTACAATGAGCAGTTCTTC. Its translation: CASSLDANSYNEQFF.

The chain links TRBV14 to TRBJ1-2; 7 bases fit TRBD1. Germline V gene sequence: CDR1 SGHDN, CDR2 FVKESK. The CDR3 covers 16 residues. Losses at the gene ends were 1 base for V and 8 bases for J; bases not matched to a gene: 13. CDR3 sequence: CASSQVGPDRAWGYTF. CDR3 in DNA: TGTGCCAGCAGCCAAGTGGGTCCTGACAGGGCGTGGGGCTACACCTTC.

V gene TRBV20-1 combines with J gene TRBJ1-1, with 10 bases lining up with TRBD1. This CDR3 comprises 14 residues. CDR1 and CDR2 from the germline V gene are DFQATT and SNEGSKA (reference sequence). V dropped 5 bases and J dropped 3; count of bases not matched to a gene: 6. The CDR3 reads CSAPRQGADTEAFF. Written as DNA, the CDR3 is TGCAGTGCTCCTAGACAGGGGGCGGACACTGAAGCTTTCTTT.

This clonotype was recorded only once. The J gene is TRBJ2-3, the V gene TRBV30; TRBD2 matches at 10 bases. Germline V gene sequence: CDR1 GTSNPN, CDR2 SVGIG (reference sequence). The CDR3 has 15 amino acids. V lost 2 bases, J lost 8 bases, and 10 bases stayed unmatched. The CDR3 DNA reads as TGTGCCTGGAGTACCCCTAGCGGGGGTTTCGGTACGCAGTATTTT. This translates into CAWSTPSGGFGTQYF.

The V call is TRBV7-8, the J call TRBJ2-2; weak D call: TRBD1 (5 bases). Trimming cost V 0 bases and J 8 bases, with 13 bases left between them. The germline V gene encodes CDR1 SGHVS and CDR2 FQNEAQ. The CDR3 has 15 residues. CDR3 DNA: TGTGCCAGCAGCTTAGCGCAGGGCCGACCGGGGGAGCTGTTTTTT. This encodes CASSLAQGRPGELFF.

This rearrangement joins TRBV20-1 to TRBJ1-5; TRBD1 aligns across 7 bases. V shed 0 bases, J shed 6 bases, and the junction held 8 bases outside the gene matches. The CDR3 consists of 15 residues. Germline loops: CDR1 DFQATT, CDR2 SNEGSKA (reference sequence). CDR3 in amino acids: CSARDKQGFGQPQHF. DNA of the CDR3: TGCAGTGCTAGAGACAAACAGGGGTTTGGTCAGCCCCAGCATTTT.